These 6 T cell receptor beta chains came from one sample sequenced in a study of technical replicates of blood from four donors. Produced via immunoSEQ multiplex PCR; TCRdb's table is partial and in-frame only. The profile shows over 70,000 clones, 85% to 95% of them singletons. The specimen sequenced was T cells isolated from PBMCs. The receptors were gathered from a human donor in good health.

The V and J genes are TRBV6-1 and TRBJ2-5; D gene ambiguous. V lost 4 bases to trimming and J lost 5 bases, with 14 bases between them. The CDR3 spans 14 residues. Germline V CDR1 and CDR2: MNHNS, SASEGT. CDR3 in amino acids: CASSVPSQRETQYF. The CDR3 DNA reads as TGTGCCAGCAGTGTCCCCTCTCAGAGGGAGACCCAGTACTTC.

This rearrangement joins TRBV13 to TRBJ1-1; 7 positions match TRBD1. Germline lookup yields CDR1 PRHDT and CDR2 FYEKMQ (reference sequence). There are 14 residues in the CDR3. V lost 4 bases, J lost 3 bases, and 5 bases stayed unmatched. CDR3 DNA: TGTGCCAGCAGCTCCGGACAGGAATACACTGAAGCTTTCTTT. Protein product: CASSSGQEYTEAFF. The variable domain in full, completed from reference TRBV13 and TRBJ1-1, reads AAGVIQSPRHLIKEKRETATLKCYPIPRHDTVYWYQQGPGQDPQFLISFYEKMQSDKGSIPDRFSAQQFSDYHSELNMSSLELGDSALYFCASSSGQEYTEAFFGQGTRLTVV.

DNA for the CDR3: TGTGCCAGCACCCTGGGGGGGAGCTCCTACGAGCAGTACTTC. Translating it yields CASTLGGSSYEQYF. This chain uses TRBV27 with TRBJ2-7, with 7 bases that match TRBD2. Germline V CDR1 and CDR2: MNHEY, SMNVEV (reference sequence). Unmatched junction bases numbered 6, after V lost 7 bases and J lost 0 bases. The CDR3 covers 14 residues.

The rearrangement uses TRBV14 and TRBJ2-1, with 9 bases matching TRBD2. Germline V gene data show CDR1 as SGHDN and CDR2 as FVKESK. The CDR3 is 17 residues long. J was trimmed by 2 bases and V by 2 bases; bases with no gene match: 7. This chain's CDR3 is CASSQPGTSRTYNEQFF. CDR3 coding DNA: TGTGCCAGCAGCCAACCCGGGACTAGCAGGACCTACAATGAGCAGTTCTTC.

V is TRBV10-1 and J is TRBJ2-7; no definite D call. Germline CDR1 WNHNN, CDR2 SYGVQD (reference sequence). There are 14 residues in the CDR3. The V and J ends lost 1 base and 0 bases respectively, with 7 bases between them. CDR3 loop: CASSEYPGSYEQYF. The CDR3, as DNA: TGCGCCAGCAGTGAGTACCCGGGCTCCTACGAGCAGTACTTC.

The rearrangement uses TRBV7-9 and TRBJ2-7; TRBD1 agrees at 7 bases. This CDR3 contains 14 residues. Per germline, CDR1 SEHNR and CDR2 FQNEAQ (reference sequence). The trim removed 5 bases at V and 2 bases at J, leaving 6 bases unmatched. In DNA, the CDR3 is TGTGCCAGCAGCGTCCGGGACAGACCCTACGAGCAGTACTTC. Amino acid sequence: CASSVRDRPYEQYF. Combining the CDR3 with reference TRBV7-9 and TRBJ2-7 gives the whole variable domain DTGVSQNPRHKITKRGQNVTFRCDPISEHNRLYWYRQTLGQGPEFLTYFQNEAQLEKSRLLSDRFSAERPKGSFSTLEIQRTEQGDSAMYLCASSVRDRPYEQYFGPGTRLTVT.